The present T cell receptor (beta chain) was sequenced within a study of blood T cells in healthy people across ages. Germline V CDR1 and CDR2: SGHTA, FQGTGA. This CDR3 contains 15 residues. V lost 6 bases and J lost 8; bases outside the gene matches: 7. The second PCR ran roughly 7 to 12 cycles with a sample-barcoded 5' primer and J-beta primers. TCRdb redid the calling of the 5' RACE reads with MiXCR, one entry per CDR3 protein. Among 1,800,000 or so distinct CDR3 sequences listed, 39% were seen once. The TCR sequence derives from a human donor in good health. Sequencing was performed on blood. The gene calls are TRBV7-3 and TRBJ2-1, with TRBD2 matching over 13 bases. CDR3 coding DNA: TGTGCCAGCAGGCTCACTAGCGGGGGGGGGCATGAGCAGTTCTTC. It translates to CASRLTSGGGHEQFF.